This T cell receptor beta chain emerged from a study of regulatory T cells in long-lasting Graves disease. HTBI primers from iRepertoire and Arm-PCR of CDR3 regions yielded the TCR beta libraries. A single record per CDR3 protein comes from TCRdb applying MiXCR to the multiplex PCR reads. The repertoire holds roughly 610,000 distinct CDR3 sequences, with 16% as singletons. Specified time point: newly diagnosed GD, antithyroid drugs for less than 3 months. RNA from PBMCs was the source of the TCR library. Study findings and constraints: The TCR repertoire of persistent Graves' patients was less diverse than that of newly diagnosed ones.

The germline V gene has CDR1 MNHNS and CDR2 SASEGT. Unmatched junction bases numbered 8, after V lost 6 bases and J lost 9 bases. The CDR3 runs 13 residues. This clonotype appeared many times. The antigen is unknown. This sample was shared with a second study, whose subject was T cells in Graves' hyperthyroidism and ophthalmopathy. That paper states: The study excluded patients with uncontrolled infection, other autoimmune disease, pregnancy or lactation. Clinicians diagnosed patients from clinical symptoms, serum thyroxine and TRAb, thyroid ultrasound and orbital computed tomography.

This TCR was sampled from a woman under 40 with Graves disease. Source: peripheral blood mononuclear cells (PBMCs), taken at new diagnosis, from a patient treated with antithyroid drugs. This chain links TRBV6-1 with TRBJ1-5, with 7 bases matching TRBD1. The CDR3 region is CASRDTGVGPQHF. Written as DNA, the CDR3 is TGTGCCAGCAGAGACACAGGGGTGGGGCCCCAGCATTTT.